These 4 T cell receptor beta chains originate from one sample sequenced in a study of vaccination effects on CD4 cells after COVID-19. TCRdb keeps only in-frame clones here, not all; method: immunoSEQ multiplex PCR. The sample records roughly 67,000 clones, about 78% being singletons. Pools of viral peptides were used by the ViraFEST assay to expand antigen-specific CD4+ T cells ahead of sequencing. CD4+ T cells were isolated after around 10 days of culture. Nucleocapsid antibodies stayed negative before and after vaccination, showing no earlier SARS-CoV-2 infection. These receptors' targets are unknown. Sequenced here: CD4+ T cells from PBMCs cultured with SARS-CoV-2 spike peptides, sampled before COVID-19 vaccination. Source of these receptors: a human donor who received a COVID-19 vaccine.

In this sample, this clone turned up a few times. The junction does not match germline at one end; this may be a read error. The V call is TRBV5-4, the J call TRBJ2-3, with TRBD2 matching 13 bases. The length of the CDR3 is 16 residues. Germline assignment: CDR1 SGHNT and CDR2 YYREEE (reference sequence). CDR3 amino acids: CASSFRLAGGTDTQYF. For the CDR3, the DNA is TGTGCCAGCAGCTTCCGACTAGCGGGAGGCACGGATACGCAGTATTTT.

The chain couples TRBV30 to TRBJ1-2; D is unresolved. The CDR3 extends over 15 amino acids. Germline V gene lookup returns CDR1 GTSNPN and CDR2 SVGIG (reference sequence). V was clipped by 3 bases and J by 4 bases, with 18 bases between them. The CDR3 DNA is TGTGCCTGGAGACCCGGTCCACGGAGCCCCTATGGCTACACCTTC. Protein: CAWRPGPRSPYGYTF.

The chain uses TRBV3-1 (or the pseudogene TRBV3-2) and TRBJ2-3, with 7 positions matching TRBD2. The trim removed 3 bases at V and 3 bases at J, leaving 6 bases unmatched. CDR1 and CDR2 (germline): LGHDT, YNNKEL (reference sequence). This CDR3 spans 15 amino acids. The CDR3 region is CASSHTGGRTDTQYF. The CDR3 DNA reads as TGTGCCAGCAGCCATACGGGGGGTCGGACAGATACGCAGTATTTT.

This clone was seen just once. The chain is built from TRBV19 and TRBJ2-3, with D hard to call. The germline gives CDR1 LNHDA, CDR2 SQIVND (reference sequence). CDR3 length equals 13 residues. V lost 6 bases to trimming and J lost 0 bases, with 7 bases between them. For the CDR3, the DNA is TGTGCCAGTAGACAAACTAGCACAGATACGCAGTATTTT. Protein product: CASRQTSTDTQYF.